The 23 T cell receptor beta chains reported below all come from one sample, sequenced in a study of cytomegalovirus exposure and HLA in healthy donors. The PCR used 60 Vbeta and 13 Jbeta primers. The table came from immunoSEQ multiplex PCR; TCRdb's copy has only in-frame clones and leaves some out. Of over 110,000 clones listed, around 85% are singletons. Material for sequencing was PBMCs. The source of these receptors is a woman aged 45-59 years in good health and CMV-seropositive.

This chain joins TRBV25-1 and TRBJ1-6; D unclear. The CDR3 contains 13 residues. Germline V gives CDR1 MGHDK, CDR2 SYGVNS. Trimming left V 10 bases short and J 8 bases short, with 15 bases between. The CDR3 DNA reads TGTGCCACCACGGGGTATCCTGATTCACCCCTCCACTTT. Translating gives CATTGYPDSPLHF.

The rearrangement uses TRBV2 and TRBJ2-5; TRBD2 is a possible D gene (6 bases). The J call may be faulty, since TRBJ2-7 better matches the DNA end. Germline CDR1 SNHLY, CDR2 FYNNEI. This CDR3 contains 14 residues. The CDR3 reads CASSWGTGADEQYF. In DNA, the CDR3 is TGTGCCAGCAGTTGGGGGACGGGAGCCGACGAGCAGTACTTC.

The J gene is TRBJ1-1, the V gene TRBV9; D gene ambiguous. The V end was cut by 0 bases, the J end by 1 base, with 7 bases between. This CDR3 comprises 14 residues. CDR1 is SGDLS and CDR2 is YYNGEE in the germline V gene. In DNA, the CDR3 is TGTGCCAGCAGCGTAGCGTCGCGGAACACTGAAGCTTTCTTT. Protein product: CASSVASRNTEAFF.

V gene TRBV5-4 combines with J gene TRBJ2-6; D gene unclear. CDR3 length: 13 residues. Germline values: CDR1 SGHNT, CDR2 YYREEE (reference sequence). The V end lost 5 bases, the J end lost 0 bases, and 3 bases lay between the germline ends. The CDR3 loop reads CASSRSGANVLTF. Here the CDR3 DNA reads TGTGCCAGCAGTCGCTCTGGGGCCAACGTCCTGACTTTC.

V usage is TRBV9 and J usage is TRBJ2-5; possibly TRBD1 for D (6 bases). CDR1 is SGDLS, CDR2 YYNGEE, per germline. Trimming cost V 0 bases and J 3 bases, with 6 bases left between them. The CDR3 runs 13 residues. The chain's CDR3 is CASSVGQEETQYF. The DNA for the CDR3 is TGTGCCAGCAGCGTAGGACAGGAAGAGACCCAGTACTTC.

The J gene is TRBJ2-5, the V gene TRBV2, with TRBD1 matching 9 bases. CDR1 and CDR2 from the germline V gene are SNHLY and FYNNEI. The V segment lost 6 bases and the J segment 5 bases; nucleotides outside the gene matches: 7. CDR3 length: 14 amino acids. The CDR3 sequence is CASREQGAAETQYF. CDR3 bases: TGTGCCAGCAGGGAACAGGGGGCGGCGGAGACCCAGTACTTC.

The chain employs TRBV5-6 and TRBJ1-6, with a tentative D call TRBD1 (6 bases). This CDR3 comprises 11 residues. CDR1 and CDR2 from the germline V gene are SGHDT and YYEEEE. With 4 bases removed from V and 12 bases from J, the gap between germline ends came to 8 bases. For the CDR3, the DNA is TGTGCCAGCAGCAGGGGGGGACCCCTCCACTTT. Translating gives CASSRGGPLHF.

The chain is built from TRBV27 and TRBJ2-3; 13 nucleotides match TRBD2. This CDR3 spans 16 amino acids. V was pared by 6 bases and J by 2 bases, with 5 bases of the junction left unmatched. Germline CDR1 MNHEY, CDR2 SMNVEV (reference sequence). The CDR3 DNA reads as TGTGCCAGCAGGATTGGACTAGCGGGGGCCACAGATACGCAGTATTTT. Amino acid sequence: CASRIGLAGATDTQYF.

The chain is built from TRBV10-3 and TRBJ2-1; 14 bases match TRBD2. The germline V gene has CDR1 ENHRY and CDR2 SYGVKD. CDR3 length: 16 amino acids. V shed 2 bases and J 10 bases; nucleotides not matched to a gene: 7. CDR3 residues: CAISELDGTSGGEQFF. Here the CDR3 DNA reads TGTGCCATCAGTGAGCTGGATGGGACTAGCGGGGGCGAGCAGTTCTTC.

The chain is built from TRBV4-1 and TRBJ1-2, with 8 bases lining up with TRBD1. This CDR3 region has 14 residues. With V trimmed by 4 bases and J by 11 bases, 12 bases remained unmatched. The germline gives CDR1 MGHRA, CDR2 YSYEKL. The CDR3 DNA is TGCGCCAGCAGCCCCGGGACAGGTTCCTTCGGTTACACCTTC. It specifies CASSPGTGSFGYTF.

The chain carries TRBV4-2 and TRBJ1-3; D is unresolved. Germline V CDR1 and CDR2: LGHNA, YNFKEQ. CDR3 length equals 14 residues. The ends were cut back, 4 bases at V and 3 bases at J, with 10 bases in the middle. This chain's CDR3 is CASSPSRVGNTIYF. The DNA of the CDR3 is TGTGCCAGCAGCCCTTCGAGGGTTGGAAACACCATATATTTT.

This clone was detected a few times. The chain is built from TRBV7-6 and TRBJ2-3, with TRBD2 matching 12 bases. Germline CDR1 reads SGHVS; CDR2 reads FNYEAQ. CDR3 size: 15 residues. V shed 2 bases and J 3 bases; nucleotides not matched to a gene: 0. CDR3 amino acids: CASSLLAGGTDTQYF. CDR3 bases: TGTGCCAGCAGCTTACTAGCGGGGGGGACAGATACGCAGTATTTT.

The CDR3 DNA reads as TGTGCCAGCAGCCATTACAGGGGCGCGGACCAAGAGACCCAGTACTTC. Translating gives CASSHYRGADQETQYF. The chain has TRBV28 and TRBJ2-5; TRBD1 agrees at 7 bases. J lost 0 bases, V lost 6 bases, and 10 bases had no gene match. CDR1 is MDHEN and CDR2 is SYDVKM in the germline V gene. The CDR3 is 16 residues long.

The chain combines TRBV7-2 with TRBJ1-6, with no clear D. Germline V CDR1 and CDR2: SGHTA, FQGNSA. The CDR3 length is 14 residues. V gave up 5 bases and J gave up 0 bases, with 5 bases separating them. CDR3 nucleotide sequence: TGTGCCAGCAGCGAGAGCTCCTATAATTCACCCCTCCACTTT. The encoded protein is CASSESSYNSPLHF.

This chain joins TRBV7-3 and TRBJ2-1; 7 nucleotides match TRBD1. The germline CDR1 and CDR2 sequences are SGHTA and FQGTGA. Losses at the gene ends were 4 bases for V and 3 bases for J; bases not matched to a gene: 9. This CDR3 has 16 amino acids. The CDR3 reads CASSSTDRVNYNEQFF. In nucleotides, the CDR3 is TGTGCCAGCAGCTCCACAGACAGGGTGAACTACAATGAGCAGTTCTTC. Based on the CDR3 plus reference TRBV7-3 and TRBJ2-1, the full variable domain is GAGVSQTPSNKVTEKGKYVELRCDPISGHTALYWYRQSLGQGPEFLIYFQGTGAADDSGLPNDRFFAVRPEGSVSTLKIQRTERGDSAVYLCASSSTDRVNYNEQFFGPGTRLTVL.

The gene calls are TRBV6-1 and TRBJ1-1; D not resolved. Deletions cut 2 bases from V and 6 bases from J, with 13 bases between. The CDR3 has 14 residues. CDR1 is MNHNS, CDR2 SASEGT, per germline. The CDR3 loop is CASSEYGVLAEAFF. The DNA of the CDR3 is TGTGCCAGCAGTGAATACGGGGTCCTGGCTGAAGCTTTCTTT.

The chain recombines TRBV7-2 with TRBJ2-7; tentative D call: TRBD1 (5 bases). Germline CDR1 and CDR2: SGHTA and FQGNSA. Trimming took 4 bases from V and 4 from J, leaving 14 bases between them. The CDR3 runs to 14 residues. The CDR3 sequence: CASSSQGPRYEQYF. The CDR3 bases are TGTGCCAGCAGCTCCCAGGGTCCGAGGTACGAGCAGTACTTC.

This clone showed up just a few times. This chain uses TRBV15 with TRBJ1-1, with D tentatively TRBD1 (6 bases). Trimming took 3 bases from V and 7 from J, leaving 18 bases between them. CDR1 LNHNV and CDR2 YYDKDF come from the germline V gene (reference sequence). CDR3 length: 15 amino acids. The CDR3 nucleotides are TGTGCCACCAGCAGCGACGAGGAGACAGGACATGAAGCTTTCTTT. This gives the protein CATSSDEETGHEAFF.

This chain uses TRBV11-2 with TRBJ2-5, with D possibly TRBD2 on 6 matching bases. The germline V and J ends were trimmed by 5 bases and 2 bases, with 15 bases remaining between them. The CDR3 has 15 amino acids. The germline gives CDR1 SGHAT, CDR2 FQNNGV. The CDR3 sequence: CASSHIADEQETQYF. For the CDR3, the DNA is TGTGCCAGCAGCCATATAGCGGACGAACAAGAGACCCAGTACTTC.

This chain links TRBV23-1 with TRBJ2-7; a weak D match, TRBD1 (5 bases). TRBV23-1 is an ORF for which the function is uncertain. CDR3 length: 15 amino acids. Deletions cut 5 bases from V and 2 bases from J, with 16 bases between. Here the CDR3 reads CASSSWTSAAYEQYF. The CDR3, as DNA: TGCGCCAGCAGTTCCTGGACATCCGCAGCCTACGAGCAGTACTTC.

Comment on this clone: A junction end diverges from the germline sequence, so it may reflect a read error. The chain carries TRBV7-9 and TRBJ2-2; D uncertain. The CDR3 runs to 12 residues. Germline V CDR1 and CDR2: SEHNR, FQNEAQ (reference sequence). The CDR3 here is CSSVRDTGELFF. The DNA of the CDR3 is TGTTCCAGCGTACGAGACACCGGGGAGCTGTTTTTT. Supplemented by reference TRBV7-9 and TRBJ2-2, the full variable domain reads DTGVSQNPRHKITKRGQNVTFRCDPISEHNRLYWYRQTLGQGPEFLTYFQNEAQLEKSRLLSDRFSAERPKGSFSTLEIQRTEQGDSAMYLCSSVRDTGELFFGEGSRLTVL.

The genes are TRBV7-2 and TRBJ1-4; the D is unclear. The ends were cut back, 6 bases at V and 8 bases at J, with 10 bases in the middle. The CDR3 covers 12 residues. CDR1 SGHTA and CDR2 FQGNSA come from the germline V gene. Here the CDR3 DNA reads TGTGCCAGCAGACGTGAACGGGAAAAACTGTTTTTT. Translated: CASRREREKLFF.

This clone was counted only a few times. CDR3 region: CASSQFRDTEAFF. For the CDR3, the DNA is TGTGCCAGCAGCCAATTTCGGGACACTGAAGCTTTCTTT. The rearrangement uses TRBV4-2 and TRBJ1-1; D gene ambiguous. Trimming removed 2 bases from V and 3 bases from J, with 7 bases in between. CDR3 length: 13 residues. Germline V CDR1 and CDR2: LGHNA, YNFKEQ.